Following are 23 T cell receptor beta chains from one sample sequenced in a study of T cells in Graves' hyperthyroidism and ophthalmopathy. The CDR3 regions of TCR beta were amplified from RNA transcripts. The study used the HTBI primer set for a first-round RT-PCR of the TCR CDR3. TCRdb independently ran MiXCR on the multiplex PCR reads; one entry per CDR3 protein. The sample includes roughly 840,000 distinct CDR3 sequences, over 35% seen only once; the top ten take 7% to 10%. Material: blood. The receptor source for this set is a man aged 18 to 35 with Graves' hyperthyroidism.

This clonotype was detected a few times. The chain employs TRBV12-3 or TRBV12-4 and TRBJ2-2; tentative D call: TRBD1 (6 bases). This CDR3 spans 15 amino acids. Trimming removed 6 bases from V and 7 bases from J, with 18 bases in between. The CDR3 reads CASRTTGRGGGELFF. In nucleotides, the CDR3 is TGTGCCAGCAGAACTACAGGGAGAGGAGGCGGGGAGCTGTTTTTT.

This rearrangement joins TRBV15 to TRBJ1-2; 9 nucleotides line up with TRBD1. The CDR3 extends over 16 amino acids. V shed 10 bases and J 7 bases; nucleotides not matched to a gene: 19. In germline, CDR1 is LNHNV, CDR2 YYDKDF (reference sequence). The CDR3 region has the DNA TGTGCCAGCTCACCCTTCCCGACAGGGGGAGACGGTGGCTACACCTTC. As protein: CASSPFPTGGDGGYTF.

The chain has TRBV9 and TRBJ1-1, with a weak D call TRBD1 (5 bases). The ends were cut back, 0 bases at V and 2 bases at J, with 17 bases in the middle. The germline gives CDR1 SGDLS, CDR2 YYNGEE. The CDR3 runs to 17 residues. The CDR3 sequence: CASSVEARVAPNTEAFF. CDR3 nucleotide sequence: TGTGCCAGCAGCGTAGAAGCCAGGGTCGCCCCCAACACTGAAGCTTTCTTT. Filled out from reference TRBV9 and TRBJ1-1, the complete variable domain reads DSGVTQTPKHLITATGQRVTLRCSPRSGDLSVYWYQQSLDQGLQFLIQYYNGEERAKGNILERFSAQQFPDLHSELNLSSLELGDSALYFCASSVEARVAPNTEAFFGQGTRLTVV.

This clonotype was picked up a small number of times. This chain links TRBV19 with TRBJ1-2, with a tentative D call TRBD1 (5 bases). Trimming pared 3 bases from V and 6 bases from J, leaving 11 bases between. Germline loops: CDR1 LNHDA, CDR2 SQIVND (reference sequence). CDR3 length equals 13 residues. The CDR3 DNA reads TGTGCCAGTAGTATGAGTGGGGCTGATGGCTACACCTTC. It encodes CASSMSGADGYTF.

The rearrangement uses TRBV7-9 and TRBJ1-1; 9 bases are a match to TRBD1. The germline V gene has CDR1 SEHNR and CDR2 FQNEAQ (reference sequence). The CDR3 extends over 14 amino acids. The V and J ends lost 9 bases and 4 bases, in that order; junction bases with no gene match: 9. CDR3 residues: CASSLGTGPTEAFF. The CDR3 DNA is TGTGCCAGTAGTCTGGGGACAGGGCCCACTGAAGCTTTCTTT.

The chain recombines TRBV19 with TRBJ1-3; no definite D call. The CDR3 sequence is 13 residues long. V was shortened by 10 bases and J by 3 bases, with 13 bases between the two germline ends. Germline CDR1 is LNHDA and CDR2 is SQIVND (reference sequence). Here the CDR3 reads CATMTGFGNTIYF. For the CDR3, the DNA is TGTGCCACTATGACCGGTTTTGGAAACACCATATATTTT.

V is TRBV20-1 and J is TRBJ2-7, with 11 bases that match TRBD2. CDR1 and CDR2 (germline): DFQATT, SNEGSKA (reference sequence). Trimming cost V 1 base and J 5 bases; bases outside gene matches: 16. This CDR3 comprises 18 residues. The CDR3 reads CSARVEPGLLAGVHEQYF. Written as DNA, the CDR3 is TGCAGTGCTAGAGTCGAACCAGGGCTACTAGCGGGAGTACACGAGCAGTACTTC.

Note on this clonotype: A read error is possible here, since a much larger clone lies one base away. J is TRBJ1-2 and V is TRBV10-3, with 9 bases that match TRBD1. The germline V gene has CDR1 ENHRY and CDR2 SYGVKD. V lost 5 bases, J lost 8 bases, and 6 bases stayed unmatched. The CDR3 is made up of 13 amino acids. The CDR3 reads CAISPTGGTGYTF. DNA of the CDR3: TGTGCCATCAGTCCGACAGGGGGAACGGGCTACACCTTC.

CDR3 nucleotides: TGTGCCAGCAGTTACTCGACAGGGAAGAACACTGAAGCTTTCTTT. Translated: CASSYSTGKNTEAFF. This rearrangement joins TRBV6-6 to TRBJ1-1; 7 bases agree with TRBD1. CDR1 is MNHNY, CDR2 SVGAGI, per germline (reference sequence). V dropped 0 bases and J dropped 1; count of bases not matched to a gene: 2. There are 15 residues in the CDR3.

This clonotype was observed at least ten times. The V gene is TRBV27, the J gene TRBJ1-1; 11 bases align to TRBD1. The length of the CDR3 is 13 residues. CDR1 is MNHEY, CDR2 SMNVEV, per germline (reference sequence). The V gene end was trimmed by 7 bases and the J gene end by 4 bases; junction bases not matched to a gene: 2. CDR3 residues: CASTGTGGTEAFF. The CDR3 DNA reads as TGTGCCAGCACTGGGACAGGGGGCACTGAAGCTTTCTTT.

This clonotype occurred many times. This chain connects TRBV7-2 to TRBJ2-7; 9 bases align to TRBD1. V lost 4 bases and J lost 4; bases outside the gene matches: 8. The CDR3 totals 15 residues. CDR1 and CDR2 (germline): SGHTA, FQGNSA. The CDR3 DNA follows: TGTGCCAGCAGCTCCGGGACAGGGTCCAAGTACGAGCAGTACTTC. Translated, it gives CASSSGTGSKYEQYF.

V is TRBV6-5 and J is TRBJ2-5; unclear D gene. Germline V gene lookup returns CDR1 MNHEY and CDR2 SVGAGI. The CDR3 consists of 15 residues. The V gene lost 6 bases and the J gene lost 5 bases, with 19 bases spanning the gap. The CDR3 sequence: CASSPTRPVRETQYF. DNA of the CDR3: TGTGCCAGCAGCCCGACCCGACCAGTACGGGAGACCCAGTACTTC.

This clonotype was recorded many times. This chain connects TRBV12-3 or TRBV12-4 to TRBJ1-1; maybe TRBD1 (6 bases). V lost 6 bases and J lost 7, with 12 bases in between. There are 12 residues in the CDR3. CDR3: CASSQADSEAFF. The CDR3 DNA reads as TGTGCCAGCAGCCAAGCGGACAGTGAAGCTTTCTTT.

This clonotype has at least ten counts. This chain uses TRBV11-2 with TRBJ1-6; a possible D gene is TRBD1 (6 bases). V lost 4 bases, J lost 3 bases, and 7 bases lay in between. There are 14 residues in the CDR3. CDR1 and CDR2 from the germline V gene are SGHAT and FQNNGV. CDR3 loop: CASSWDIYNSPLHF. Here the CDR3 DNA reads TGTGCCAGCAGCTGGGACATCTATAATTCACCCCTCCACTTT. Combining the CDR3 with reference TRBV11-2 and TRBJ1-6 gives the whole variable domain EAGVAQSPRYKIIEKRQSVAFWCNPISGHATLYWYQQILGQGPKLLIQFQNNGVVDDSQLPKDRFSAERLKGVDSTLKIQPAKLEDSAVYLCASSWDIYNSPLHFGNGTRLTVT.

This clonotype was seen a handful of times. The chain has TRBV11-2 and TRBJ1-1, with a possible D match to TRBD1 (6 bases). The CDR3 loop spans 16 amino acids. Deletions cut 0 bases from V and 5 bases from J, with 16 bases between. The germline V gene has CDR1 SGHAT and CDR2 FQNNGV. The CDR3 nucleotides read TGTGCCAGCAGCTTAGAGGGCAGGGGAGGAAAAACTGAAGCTTTCTTT. Amino acids: CASSLEGRGGKTEAFF.

This clonotype was seen repeatedly, ten times or more. The rearrangement uses TRBV19 and TRBJ1-5, with D possibly matching TRBD1 (6 bases). This CDR3 is 14 amino acids long. V was shortened by 7 bases and J by 10 bases, with 20 bases between the two germline ends. Germline V gene lookup returns CDR1 LNHDA and CDR2 SQIVND (reference sequence). The chain's CDR3 is CASNWLQGRNPQHF. The CDR3 region has the DNA TGTGCCAGTAACTGGTTACAGGGCCGGAATCCCCAGCATTTT.

As to this clonotype: Being one base from a much bigger clone, this may be a read error. V and J are TRBV7-2 and TRBJ2-2; D assignment may be TRBD1 or TRBD2 (5 bases each). Germline CDR1 and CDR2: SGHTA and FQGNSA. The CDR3 has 15 amino acids. Trimming removed 5 bases at V and 4 bases at J, with 14 bases between. This CDR3 reads CASSPGSLSTGELFF. As DNA, the CDR3 is TGTGCCAGCAGCCCAGGGAGCCTGAGCACCGGGGAGCTGTTTTTT.

The chain couples TRBV25-1 to TRBJ1-6, with 9 bases aligning to TRBD1. The CDR3 length is 15 residues. Germline CDR1 MGHDK, CDR2 SYGVNS. V lost 6 bases to trimming and J lost 7 bases; unmatched junction nucleotides: 7. The CDR3 here is CASSRSTGGNSPLHF. CDR3 DNA: TGTGCCAGCAGCCGCTCGACAGGGGGAAATTCACCCCTCCACTTT.

The chain employs TRBV7-2 and TRBJ2-6, with TRBD1 matching 9 bases. The germline V gene encodes CDR1 SGHTA and CDR2 FQGNSA. The V segment lost 7 bases and the J segment 3 bases; nucleotides outside the gene matches: 10. CDR3 length equals 17 residues. CDR3 amino acids: CASIPRDRVYGANVLTF. As DNA, the CDR3 is TGTGCCAGCATCCCCCGGGACAGGGTTTATGGGGCCAACGTCCTGACTTTC.

The genes are TRBV5-6 and TRBJ2-7; weak D call: TRBD1 (5 bases). This CDR3 is built from 14 residues. Germline loops: CDR1 SGHDT, CDR2 YYEEEE. V was cut by 0 bases and J by 2 bases, with 9 bases left in between. The DNA for the CDR3 is TGTGCCAGCAGCTTGGCGACAGTTCCCTACGAGCAGTACTTC. Translating it yields CASSLATVPYEQYF.

This clonotype was counted only a few times. The chain joins TRBV7-2 to TRBJ1-5; D is perhaps TRBD1 (5 bases). V dropped 0 bases and J dropped 7 bases, with 13 bases sitting between them. Germline CDR1 is SGHTA and CDR2 is FQGNSA. The CDR3 is 15 residues long. The CDR3 sequence: CASSLADMGGQPQHF. The CDR3, as DNA: TGTGCCAGCAGCTTAGCCGATATGGGGGGGCAGCCCCAGCATTTT.

About this clonotype: A junction boundary mismatches the germline segment, possibly from a read error. This sequence joins TRBV6-5 and TRBJ2-7, with D maybe TRBD1 (6 bases). Germline V gene sequence: CDR1 MNHEY, CDR2 SVGAGI. CDR3 length equals 13 residues. The CDR3 spells CATSPGATGELYF. The CDR3 nucleotides are TGTGCCACCAGTCCAGGGGCAACCGGGGAGCTGTACTTC.

This clonotype was detected many times. The V and J genes are TRBV19 and TRBJ1-5; 7 bases fit TRBD1. Trimming at V came to 4 bases and at J to 6 bases, leaving 6 bases not matched to a gene. The length of the CDR3 is 14 residues. The germline V gene encodes CDR1 LNHDA and CDR2 SQIVND (reference sequence). CDR3 sequence (DNA): TGTGCCAGTAGTAACGGCGACAGGGCTCAGCCCCAGCATTTT. Its protein product is CASSNGDRAQPQHF.